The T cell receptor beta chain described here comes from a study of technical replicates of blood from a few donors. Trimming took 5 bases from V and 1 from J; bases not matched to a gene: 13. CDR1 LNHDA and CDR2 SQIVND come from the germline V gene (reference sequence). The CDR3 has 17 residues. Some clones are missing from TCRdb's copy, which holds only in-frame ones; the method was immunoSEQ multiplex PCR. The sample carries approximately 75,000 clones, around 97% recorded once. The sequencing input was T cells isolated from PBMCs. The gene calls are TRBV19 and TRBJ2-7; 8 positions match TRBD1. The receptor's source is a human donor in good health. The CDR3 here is CASSPTPGTGHSYEQYF. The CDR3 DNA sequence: TGTGCCAGTAGTCCAACTCCCGGGACAGGTCATTCCTACGAGCAGTACTTC.